These 10 T cell receptor beta chains came from one sample sequenced in a study of blood T cell repertoires in COVID-19. The repertoire was sequenced with immunoSEQ multiplex PCR; TCRdb's copy has only in-frame clones and lacks some. This table holds approximately 77,000 clones, 80% found once. The material sequenced was peripheral blood. The source of these receptors is a woman aged 65 to 85 with acute or convalescent COVID-19.

The rearrangement joins TRBV29-1 to TRBJ1-2; TRBD1 is a possible D gene (6 bases). CDR1 SQVTM and CDR2 ANQGSEA come from the germline V gene. The CDR3 is 12 amino acids. The V gene lost 7 bases and the J gene lost 2 bases, with 11 bases spanning the gap. This chain's CDR3 is CSERTGNYGYTF. CDR3 nucleotides: TGCAGCGAGAGAACAGGGAACTATGGCTACACCTTC.

J is TRBJ2-1 and V is TRBV5-1, with 11 bases identical to TRBD2. The CDR3 is 17 amino acids. V trimming: 2 bases; J trimming: 0 bases; junction bases outside the gene matches: 4. Germline assignment: CDR1 SGHRS and CDR2 YFSETQ. CDR3 region: CASSFTSGGPSYNEQFF. The CDR3 DNA reads TGCGCCAGCAGCTTTACTAGCGGGGGCCCCTCCTACAATGAGCAGTTCTTC. The entire variable domain, with the rest obtained from reference TRBV5-1 and TRBJ2-1, is as follows: KAGVTQTPRYLIKTRGQQVTLSCSPISGHRSVSWYQQTPGQGLQFLFEYFSETQRNKGNFPGRFSGRQFSNSRSEMNVSTLELGDSALYLCASSFTSGGPSYNEQFFGPGTRLTVL.

The chain joins TRBV2 to TRBJ1-2; perhaps TRBD1 as D (6 bases). Trimming cost V 4 bases and J 8 bases, with 17 bases left between them. The germline V gene has CDR1 SNHLY and CDR2 FYNNEI. The CDR3 consists of 14 residues. The CDR3 DNA reads as TGTGCCAGCAGTGGGACAGACCACTCTGGGGGCTACACCTTC. Protein: CASSGTDHSGGYTF.

This clone occurred once. The V gene is TRBV7-2, the J gene TRBJ1-4, with 10 bases lining up with TRBD1. Germline V CDR1 and CDR2: SGHTA, FQGNSA. After removal of 1 base from V and 8 bases from J, the junction contained 10 bases not matched to a gene. This CDR3 spans 17 amino acids. CDR3 protein: CASSLVGDRGRREKLFF. CDR3 coding DNA: TGTGCCAGCAGCTTAGTAGGCGACAGGGGGCGCAGAGAAAAACTGTTTTTT.

This clone showed up just a few times. V usage is TRBV5-5 and J usage is TRBJ1-2; D is ambiguous. The length of the CDR3 is 13 residues. Trimming stripped 0 bases from V and 4 bases from J, with 7 bases between. Germline CDR1 SGHKS, CDR2 YYEKEE (reference sequence). In nucleotides, the CDR3 is TGTGCCAGCAGCTTGGTAGTTTCCTATGGCTACACCTTC. Translated, it gives CASSLVVSYGYTF.

J is TRBJ2-1 and V is TRBV9, with a possible D match to TRBD1 (5 bases). The CDR3 is 14 amino acids. The V and J ends lost 4 bases and 7 bases respectively, with 15 bases between them. Germline loops: CDR1 SGDLS, CDR2 YYNGEE. The CDR3 DNA reads as TGTGCCAGCAGCACCAGCCAGGGAATAAATGAGCAGTTCTTC. It codes for CASSTSQGINEQFF.

As for this clone: Relative to the germline gene, one junction end is altered; a read error may explain this. J is TRBJ2-5 and V is TRBV7-7; tentatively, D is TRBD2 (6 bases). The CDR3 is made up of 15 amino acids. Germline values: CDR1 SSHAT, CDR2 FNYEAQ (reference sequence). CDR3 DNA sequence: TGTGCTAGCAGCCCACAGCGGGTCAGGCAAGAGACCCAGTACTTC. This translates into CASSPQRVRQETQYF.

The CDR3 nucleotides are TGTGCCAGCATCAAAAGCGGTCCCGGGGATGAGCAGTTCTTC. It is translated as CASIKSGPGDEQFF. This chain links TRBV6-6 with TRBJ2-1; TRBD2 might be the D (5 bases). Germline V gene data show CDR1 as MNHNY and CDR2 as SVGAGI (reference sequence). This CDR3 contains 14 residues. V lost 7 bases, J lost 8 bases, and 18 bases lay in between.

The rearrangement links TRBV6-1 to TRBJ1-3; maybe TRBD1 (6 bases). This CDR3 is 15 amino acids long. The germline V gene has CDR1 MNHNS and CDR2 SASEGT. Trimming pared 1 base from V and 3 bases from J, leaving 10 bases between. The CDR3 DNA reads as TGTGCCAGCAGTGAAGGTGGACAGCTTGGAAACACCATATATTTT. It encodes CASSEGGQLGNTIYF.

The chain links TRBV27 to TRBJ1-5; tentative D call: TRBD1 (5 bases). This CDR3 has 14 residues. Germline V gene lookup returns CDR1 MNHEY and CDR2 SMNVEV (reference sequence). Deletions cut 4 bases from V and 0 bases from J, with 7 bases between. For the CDR3, the DNA is TGTGCCAGCAGTTCACAGGATAGCAATCAGCCCCAGCATTTT. Protein product: CASSSQDSNQPQHF.